Detailed here is one T cell receptor beta chain. This clonotype has a handful of counts. Its binding antigen is unknown. Per-base quality was not reported, and no clone a single base away is much larger than it. This entry belongs to a study of vaccination and CD4 T cells after COVID-19 (dated by TCRdb to between 2021 and 2023). With respect to the entire study: SARS-CoV-2 positivity had been established in the convalescent patients by nasal swab PCR, and mild disease was recorded in several of these patients and severe disease in one. Post-COVID blood samples from convalescent patients were collected a median of roughly 100 days after diagnosis, with a range of roughly 30 to 161 days. In over 8 COVID-19 convalescent patients and a handful of infection-naive healthy vaccine recipients, researchers compared the spike-specific CD4+ TCR repertoire from before mRNA vaccination with the repertoire from after. The convalescent cohort comprised six males and four females, including two Hispanic individuals, seven Caucasians, two Asians and one multiracial person. Each participant got two doses of either the Pfizer-BioNTech BNT162b2 vaccine (n=8) or the Moderna mRNA-1273 vaccine (n=2). The time from the second vaccine dose to post-vaccine blood sampling had a median of roughly 77 days and ranged from about 12 to 250 days. Overlapping spike peptide pools from SARS-CoV-2 and from the common cold coronaviruses HCoV-NL63, HCoV-OC43 and HCoV-229E were used as culture stimuli. In control cultures, a CEFX viral epitope pool was used as positive control, an HIV-1 Nef peptide pool was used as negative control, or no peptide was added.

The method behind the library was PCR. DNA from cultured CD4+ T cells underwent TCR sequencing with the Oncomine TCR Beta short-read assay at the Johns Hopkins FTIC core. The QIAamp micro DNA kit was used to extract genomic DNA from the cultured CD4+ T cells. Oncomine TCR Beta libraries from cultured CD4+ T cells were pooled with unique dual indexes and sequenced on an Illumina iSeq 100. In the authors' own workflow: Non-productive sequences were filtered out, and CDR3s that did not start with C, did not end with F or W, or were shorter than 7 amino acids were discarded. The MANAFEST web application was used to identify antigen-specific clonotypes by comparing peptide-stimulated wells against reference wells and other culture wells. To be called positive, a clone needed an FDR below 0.05, an odds ratio above 5, and a productive frequency above 0.1% in at least two of three replicate wells. A clonotype counted as cross-reactive if it showed significant expansion both in the SARS-CoV-2 spike wells and in at least one common cold coronavirus spike condition. CDR3 homology was assessed with Levenshtein distances (stringdist) and unrooted phylogenetic trees (ape) in R version 3.6.1. Using fastp trimming at Q25 and MiXCR clonotype assembly, TCRdb reanalyzed the public sequencing data and kept in-frame beta chains. Rows with one shared CDR3 protein collapse into an entry with the most common genes and DNA. TCRdb, not the authors, supplied the V and J calls. The sample table records some 10,000 distinct CDR3 sequences; roughly three fifths of these occur just once. The ten largest make up roughly 29% of the sample.

The full study reports these points: Although the median number of SARS-CoV-2-reactive clonotypes went up from around 20 after infection to 35 to 40 after vaccination, the increase was not significant. Of the vaccine-specific clones in convalescent patients, 304 of 307, or nearly all, reacted only to SARS-CoV-2 spike and did not cross-react with common cold coronaviruses. In convalescent patients, a median around 86% of post-vaccine SARS-CoV-2-reactive clones were detected only after vaccination, and vaccine-specific priming was suggested by this finding. Relatively few convalescent patients were included in the study, and early timepoints after natural infection were not analyzed.

In light of the paper, this sample's treatment or condition label describes: roughly 10-day PBMC culture with coronavirus spike peptide pools or control peptides (ViraFEST assay). To expand antigen-specific T cells with peptide pools and then pick out the expanded clonotypes through TCR sequencing, the study relied on the ViraFEST assay. The convalescent patients' positive SARS-CoV-2 PCR tests were from March to December 2020, which was before the Alpha, Beta and Delta variants emerged in the United States. Each well held 1.5 million to 2.5 million PBMCs cultured with roughly 10 ug/ml peptide pools in IMDM containing approximately 5% human AB serum and around 10 IU/ml IL-2. On days 3 and 7, half of the culture medium was replaced with fresh IL-2-containing medium. After approximately 11 days of culture, CD4+ T cells were isolated by negative selection with the EasySep CD4+ T cell isolation kit. Ficoll-Paque Plus gradient centrifugation was used to isolate PBMCs from whole blood, and the isolated PBMCs were then either used fresh or cryopreserved at -140C. Culture conditions were generally each tested in triplicate wells.

Taken from the germline V gene (reference sequence), the CDR1 and CDR2 loops are LNHNV and YYDKDF. From the cysteine through the phenylalanine, the CDR3 covers 15 amino acids. The sequence is cut down to CDR3 DNA, 45 bases in frame from base 1. The V end loses 0 bases and the J end loses 3 bases, and a stretch of 11 bases separates them. Sequencing was done on a sample of CD4+ T cells from blood, cultured in vitro. This receptor was identified in a human donor who had recovered from COVID-19. The chain was built from TRBV15 and TRBJ1-2; the D gene identity is not certain. DNA sequence: TGTGCCACCAGCAGAGATGGTACGGAGGACTATGGCTACACCTTC. This sequence encodes CATSRDGTEDYGYTF.